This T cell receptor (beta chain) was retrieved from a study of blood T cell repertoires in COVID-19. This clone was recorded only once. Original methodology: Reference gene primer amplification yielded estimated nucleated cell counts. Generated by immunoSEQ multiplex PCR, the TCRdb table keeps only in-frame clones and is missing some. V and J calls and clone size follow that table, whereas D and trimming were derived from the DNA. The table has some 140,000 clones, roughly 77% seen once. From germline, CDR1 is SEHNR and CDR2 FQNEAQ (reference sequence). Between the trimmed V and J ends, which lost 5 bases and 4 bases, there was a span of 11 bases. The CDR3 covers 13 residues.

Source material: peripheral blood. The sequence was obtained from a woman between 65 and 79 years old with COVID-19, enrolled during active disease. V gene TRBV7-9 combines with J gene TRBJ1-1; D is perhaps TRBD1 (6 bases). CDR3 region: CASSLRGSTEAFF. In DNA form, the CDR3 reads TGTGCCAGCAGCCTCAGGGGAAGCACTGAAGCTTTCTTT.